The entry below describes one T cell receptor (beta chain). Antigen unknown. The germline V gene has CDR1 DFQATT and CDR2 SNEGSKA (reference sequence). The V segment lost 1 base and the J segment 5 bases; nucleotides outside the gene matches: 3. This CDR3 is 14 amino acids long. This sample was included in a study of CD8 T cells in Susac syndrome. RNA in amounts of roughly 0.45 to 1 ug was reverse transcribed with random hexamers. An immunoSEQ multiplex PCR amplified TCR beta CDR3 over 54 Vbeta and 13 Jbeta. TCRdb re-derived calls from the immunoSEQ multiplex PCR reads in MiXCR, one entry per CDR3 protein. The sample holds about 82,000 distinct CDR3 sequences, roughly 96% seen once. General observations from the study: Susac CD8+ clonal expansion peaked in TEMRA cells and active patients.

This chain connects TRBV20-1 to TRBJ2-3; 10 bases are shared with TRBD1. Sequenced material: CD8+ T cells from PBMCs. This clonotype was obtained from a human donor with Susac syndrome. The chain's CDR3 is CSARATGGLDTQYF. CDR3 DNA: TGCAGTGCTAGAGCGACAGGGGGCCTAGATACGCAGTATTTT.